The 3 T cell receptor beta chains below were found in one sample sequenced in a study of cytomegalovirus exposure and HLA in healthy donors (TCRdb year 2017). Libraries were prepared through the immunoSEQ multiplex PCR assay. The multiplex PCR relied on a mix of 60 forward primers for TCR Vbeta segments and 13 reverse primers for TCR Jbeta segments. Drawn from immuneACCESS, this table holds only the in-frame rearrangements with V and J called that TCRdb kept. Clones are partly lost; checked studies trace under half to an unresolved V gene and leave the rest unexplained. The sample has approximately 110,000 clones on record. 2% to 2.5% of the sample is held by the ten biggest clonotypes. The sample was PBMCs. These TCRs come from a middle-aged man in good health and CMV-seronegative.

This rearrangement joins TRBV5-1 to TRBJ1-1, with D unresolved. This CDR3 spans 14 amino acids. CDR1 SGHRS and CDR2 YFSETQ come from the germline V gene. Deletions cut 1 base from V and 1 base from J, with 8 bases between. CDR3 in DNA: TGCGCCAGCAGCTTGCAAGCCCAGAACACTGAAGCTTTCTTT. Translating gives CASSLQAQNTEAFF.

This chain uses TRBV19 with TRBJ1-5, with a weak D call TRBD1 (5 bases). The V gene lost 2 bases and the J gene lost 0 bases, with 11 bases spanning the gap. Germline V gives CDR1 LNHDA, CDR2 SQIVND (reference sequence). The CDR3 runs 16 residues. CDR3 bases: TGTGCCAGTAGTATAAGCGGGGGGTATAGCAATCAGCCCCAGCATTTT. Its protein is CASSISGGYSNQPQHF.

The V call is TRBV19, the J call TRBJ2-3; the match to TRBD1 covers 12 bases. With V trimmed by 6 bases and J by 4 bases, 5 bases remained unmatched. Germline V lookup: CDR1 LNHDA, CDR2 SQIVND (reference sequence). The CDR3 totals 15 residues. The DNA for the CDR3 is TGTGCCAGTAGCCCGGGACAGGGGGCCTCAGATACGCAGTATTTT. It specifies CASSPGQGASDTQYF. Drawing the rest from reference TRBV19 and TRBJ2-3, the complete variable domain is DGGITQSPKYLFRKEGQNVTLSCEQNLNHDAMYWYRQDPGQGLRLIYYSQIVNDFQKGDIAEGYSVSREKKESFPLTVTSAQKNPTAFYLCASSPGQGASDTQYFGPGTRLTVL.